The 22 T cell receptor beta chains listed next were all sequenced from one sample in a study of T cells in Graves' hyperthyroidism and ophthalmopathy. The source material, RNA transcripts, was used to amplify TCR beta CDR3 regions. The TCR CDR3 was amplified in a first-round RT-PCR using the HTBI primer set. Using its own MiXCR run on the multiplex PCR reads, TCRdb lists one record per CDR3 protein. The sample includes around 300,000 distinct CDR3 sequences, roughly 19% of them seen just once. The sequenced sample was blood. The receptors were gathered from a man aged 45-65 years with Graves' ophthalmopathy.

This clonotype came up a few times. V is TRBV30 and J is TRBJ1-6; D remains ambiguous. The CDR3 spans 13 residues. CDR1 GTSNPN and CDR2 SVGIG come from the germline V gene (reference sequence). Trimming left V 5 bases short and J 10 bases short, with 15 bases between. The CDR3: CAWGRREKSPLHF. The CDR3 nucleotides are TGTGCCTGGGGGAGGAGGGAGAAATCACCCCTCCACTTT.

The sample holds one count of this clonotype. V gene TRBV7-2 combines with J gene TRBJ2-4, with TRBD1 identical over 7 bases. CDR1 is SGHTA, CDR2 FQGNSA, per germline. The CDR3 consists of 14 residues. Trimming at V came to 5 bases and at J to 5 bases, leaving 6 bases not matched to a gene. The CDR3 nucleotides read TGTGCCAGCAGCCGAACGGGACAGCAAAACATTCAGTACTTC. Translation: CASSRTGQQNIQYF.

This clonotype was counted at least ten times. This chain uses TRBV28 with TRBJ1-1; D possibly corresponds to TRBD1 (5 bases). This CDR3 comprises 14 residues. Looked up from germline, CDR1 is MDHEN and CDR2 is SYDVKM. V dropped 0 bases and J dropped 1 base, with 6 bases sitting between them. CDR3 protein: CASSLWGTNTEAFF. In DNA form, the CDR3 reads TGTGCCAGCAGTTTATGGGGGACGAACACTGAAGCTTTCTTT.

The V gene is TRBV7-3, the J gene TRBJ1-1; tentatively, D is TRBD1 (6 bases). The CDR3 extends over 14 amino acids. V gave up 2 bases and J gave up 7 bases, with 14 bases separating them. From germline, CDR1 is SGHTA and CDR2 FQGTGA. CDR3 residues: CASSLAQGPSEAFF. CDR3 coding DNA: TGTGCCAGCAGCTTAGCTCAGGGGCCTAGTGAAGCTTTCTTT.

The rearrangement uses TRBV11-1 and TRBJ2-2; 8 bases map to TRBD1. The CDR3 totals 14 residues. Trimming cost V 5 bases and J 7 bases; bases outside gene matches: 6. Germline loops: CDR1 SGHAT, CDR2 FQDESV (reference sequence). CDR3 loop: CASSPQGAGGELFF. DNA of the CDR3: TGTGCCAGCAGCCCCCAGGGGGCTGGCGGGGAGCTGTTTTTT.

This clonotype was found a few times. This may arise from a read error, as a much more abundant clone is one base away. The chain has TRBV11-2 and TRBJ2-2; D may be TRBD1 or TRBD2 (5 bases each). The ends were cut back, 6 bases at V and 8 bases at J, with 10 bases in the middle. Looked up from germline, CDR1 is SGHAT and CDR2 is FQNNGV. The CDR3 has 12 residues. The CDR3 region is CASRGVVGELFF. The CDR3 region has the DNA TGTGCCAGCAGGGGGGTAGTAGGGGAGCTGTTTTTT.

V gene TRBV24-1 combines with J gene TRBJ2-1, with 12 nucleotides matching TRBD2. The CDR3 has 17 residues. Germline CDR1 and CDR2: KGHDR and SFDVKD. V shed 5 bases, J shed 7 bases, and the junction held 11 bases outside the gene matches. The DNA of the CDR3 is TGTGCCACCAGTGCTCTCCCTTGGACTAGCGGGACTAATGAGCAGTTCTTC. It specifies CATSALPWTSGTNEQFF.

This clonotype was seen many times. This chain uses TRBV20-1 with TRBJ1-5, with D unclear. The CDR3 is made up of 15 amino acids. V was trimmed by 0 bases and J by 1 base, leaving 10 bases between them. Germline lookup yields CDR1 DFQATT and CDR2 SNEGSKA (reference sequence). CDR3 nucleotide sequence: TGCAGTGCTAGAGATCCCGGCGGAAGCAATCAGCCCCAGCATTTT. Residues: CSARDPGGSNQPQHF.

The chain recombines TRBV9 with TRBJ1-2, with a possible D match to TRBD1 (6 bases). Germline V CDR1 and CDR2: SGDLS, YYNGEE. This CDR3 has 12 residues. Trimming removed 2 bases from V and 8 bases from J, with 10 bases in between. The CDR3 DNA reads TGTGCCAGCAGCGTTTCCGGACAGGGCTACACCTTC. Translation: CASSVSGQGYTF.

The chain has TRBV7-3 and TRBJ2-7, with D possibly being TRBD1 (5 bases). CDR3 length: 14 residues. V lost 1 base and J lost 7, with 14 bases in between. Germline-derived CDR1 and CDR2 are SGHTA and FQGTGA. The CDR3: CASSLNSGKGEQYF. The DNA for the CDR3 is TGTGCCAGCAGCTTAAATTCAGGGAAAGGAGAGCAGTACTTC.

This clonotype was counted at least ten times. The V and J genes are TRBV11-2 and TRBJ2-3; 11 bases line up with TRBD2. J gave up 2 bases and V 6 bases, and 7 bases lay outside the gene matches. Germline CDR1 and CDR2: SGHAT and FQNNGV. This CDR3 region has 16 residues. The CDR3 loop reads CASRYTSGSYTDTQYF. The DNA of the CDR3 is TGTGCCAGCAGATACACTAGCGGGAGTTACACAGATACGCAGTATTTT.

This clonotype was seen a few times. CDR3 in DNA: TGTGCCAGCAGCCAAGCGTCCGAGACCCTCCACTTT. Its protein product is CASSQASETLHF. The J gene is TRBJ1-6, the V gene TRBV14; D gene unclear. V dropped 1 base and J dropped 14 bases, with 9 bases sitting between them. Germline values: CDR1 SGHDN, CDR2 FVKESK. The CDR3 sequence is 12 residues long.

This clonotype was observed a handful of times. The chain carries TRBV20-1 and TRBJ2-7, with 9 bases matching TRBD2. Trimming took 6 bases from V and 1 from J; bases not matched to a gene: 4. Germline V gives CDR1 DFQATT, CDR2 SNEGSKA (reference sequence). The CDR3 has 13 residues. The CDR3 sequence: CSARLAASYEQYF. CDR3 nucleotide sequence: TGCAGTGCAAGACTAGCGGCATCCTACGAGCAGTACTTC.

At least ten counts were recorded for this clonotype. CDR3 amino acids: CASSAGTSATNEQYF. Here the CDR3 DNA reads TGTGCCAGCAGCGCCGGGACTAGCGCGACAAACGAGCAGTACTTC. This sequence joins TRBV2 and TRBJ2-7; 10 positions agree with TRBD2. Germline V gene sequence: CDR1 SNHLY, CDR2 FYNNEI. This CDR3 has 15 amino acids. V shed 6 bases, J shed 5 bases, and the junction held 10 bases outside the gene matches.

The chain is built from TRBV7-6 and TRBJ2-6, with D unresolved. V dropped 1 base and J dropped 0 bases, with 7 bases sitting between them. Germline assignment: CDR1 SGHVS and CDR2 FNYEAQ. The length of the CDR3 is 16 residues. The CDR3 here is CASSLGGYSGANVLTF. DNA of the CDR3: TGTGCCAGCAGCTTAGGGGGTTACTCTGGGGCCAACGTCCTGACTTTC.

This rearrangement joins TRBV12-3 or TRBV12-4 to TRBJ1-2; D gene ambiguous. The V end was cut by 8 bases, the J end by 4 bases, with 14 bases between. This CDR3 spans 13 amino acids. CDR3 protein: CASRLTDVYGYTF. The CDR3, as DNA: TGTGCCAGCCGCCTGACTGATGTCTATGGCTACACCTTC.

The CDR3 coding sequence is TGTGCCAGCAGTGACAGGGCGCATCAGCCCCAGCATTTT. It encodes CASSDRAHQPQHF. The V and J genes are TRBV6-1 and TRBJ1-5, with a possible D match to TRBD1 (5 bases). CDR1 and CDR2 (germline): MNHNS, SASEGT. CDR3 length equals 13 residues. V was clipped by 3 bases and J by 5 bases, with 8 bases between them.

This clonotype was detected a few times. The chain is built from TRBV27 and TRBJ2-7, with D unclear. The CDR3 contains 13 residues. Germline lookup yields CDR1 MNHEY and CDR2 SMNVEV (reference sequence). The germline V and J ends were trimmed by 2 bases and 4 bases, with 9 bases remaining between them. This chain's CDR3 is CASSLRVSYEQYF. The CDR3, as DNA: TGTGCCAGCAGTTTACGGGTCAGTTACGAGCAGTACTTC.

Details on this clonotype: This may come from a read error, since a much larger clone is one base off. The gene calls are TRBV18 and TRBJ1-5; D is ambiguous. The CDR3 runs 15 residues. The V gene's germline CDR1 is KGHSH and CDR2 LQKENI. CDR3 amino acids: CASPPLGRLNQPQHF. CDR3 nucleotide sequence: TGTGCCAGCCCACCCCTTGGACGGCTAAATCAGCCCCAGCATTTT.

The CDR3 DNA follows: TGTGCCAGCAGCTTAGGGGGACTAGCGGGAGCCAGAGAGACCCAGTACTTC. It specifies CASSLGGLAGARETQYF. V and J are TRBV7-6 and TRBJ2-5, with 14 positions matching TRBD2. Germline V gene lookup returns CDR1 SGHVS and CDR2 FNYEAQ. Trimming at V came to 1 base and at J to 4 bases, leaving 5 bases not matched to a gene. The CDR3 has 17 residues.

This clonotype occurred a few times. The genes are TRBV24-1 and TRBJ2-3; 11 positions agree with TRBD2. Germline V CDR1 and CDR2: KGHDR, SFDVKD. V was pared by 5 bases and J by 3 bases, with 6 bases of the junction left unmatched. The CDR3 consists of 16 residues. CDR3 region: CATSGGSSGRTDTQYF. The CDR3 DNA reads TGTGCCACCAGTGGCGGATCTAGCGGGAGGACAGATACGCAGTATTTT.

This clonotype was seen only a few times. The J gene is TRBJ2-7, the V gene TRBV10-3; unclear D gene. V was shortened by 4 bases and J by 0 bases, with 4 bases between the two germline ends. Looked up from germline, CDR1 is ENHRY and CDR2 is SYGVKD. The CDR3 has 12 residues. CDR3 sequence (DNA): TGTGCCATCAGTGGGACCTCCTACGAGCAGTACTTC. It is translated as CAISGTSYEQYF.